This TCR beta chain was retrieved from a study of cytomegalovirus exposure and HLA in healthy donors. Germline values: CDR1 SEHNR, CDR2 FQNEAQ (reference sequence). The CDR3 is made up of 16 amino acids. With 2 bases removed from V and 1 base from J, the gap between germline ends came to 12 bases. Overall study findings and caveats: For cytomegalovirus status, the classifier reportedly gave diagnoses with high specificity and sensitivity.

Note on this clone: Antigen: not known.

Vbeta (60) and Jbeta (13) primers were used in the PCR. Some clones are missing from TCRdb's copy, which holds only in-frame ones; the method was immunoSEQ multiplex PCR. Seen here are roughly 160,000 clones, roughly 89% observed once, and the top ten hold 0.7% to 1%. The source of this sequence is a woman under 40 in good health and CMV-seronegative. The sequenced sample consisted of PBMCs. The V gene is TRBV7-9, the J gene TRBJ1-3; unclear D gene. The chain's CDR3 is CASSLLSDPSGNTIYF. DNA of the CDR3: TGTGCCAGCAGCTTACTAAGCGATCCTTCTGGAAACACCATATATTTT.